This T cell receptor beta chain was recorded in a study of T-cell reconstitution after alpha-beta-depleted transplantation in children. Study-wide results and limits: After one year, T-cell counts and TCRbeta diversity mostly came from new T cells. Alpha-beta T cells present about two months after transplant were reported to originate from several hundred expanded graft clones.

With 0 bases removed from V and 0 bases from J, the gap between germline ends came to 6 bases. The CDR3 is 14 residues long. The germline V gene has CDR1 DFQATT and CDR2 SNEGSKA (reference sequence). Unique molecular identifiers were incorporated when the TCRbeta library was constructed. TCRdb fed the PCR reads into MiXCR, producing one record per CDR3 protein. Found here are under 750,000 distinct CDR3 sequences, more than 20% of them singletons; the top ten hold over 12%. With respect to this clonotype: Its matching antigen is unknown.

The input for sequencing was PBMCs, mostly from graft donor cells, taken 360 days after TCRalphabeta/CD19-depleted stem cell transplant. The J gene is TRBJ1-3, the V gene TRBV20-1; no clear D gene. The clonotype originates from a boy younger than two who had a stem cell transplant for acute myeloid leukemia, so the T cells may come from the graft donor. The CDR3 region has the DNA TGCAGTGCTAGAGATCGGTACTCTGGAAACACCATATATTTT. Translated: CSARDRYSGNTIYF.